These T cell receptor beta chains were read from a single sample in a study of blood T cell repertoires in COVID-19. Clones were read by immunoSEQ multiplex PCR, and TCRdb kept only the in-frame ones, dropping some. The sample contains hundreds of thousands of clones, almost 90% of which appear only once. The sequenced material came from peripheral blood. These receptors were collected from a woman between 65 and 79 years old with COVID-19, enrolled during active disease. Both conserved end residues are part of each CDR3. The D gene is left open where the match is weak. A clone size is listed for some rows: how often the clone was seen (once, few, many), or a class if it is expanded.

TRBV24-1	TRBJ2-7	-	TRBD1	TGTGCCACCAGTGATTTGCACCTGAGGACAGGGAATCTAGAGGAGCAGTACTTC	CATSDLHLRTGNLEEQYF
TRBV9	TRBJ2-2	-	-	TGTGCCAGCAGCGCTTGGGACATTAACACCGGGGAGCTGTTTTTT	CASSAWDINTGELFF
TRBV27	TRBJ2-7	few	-	TGTGCCAGCAGTTGGCAGGGCTACGAGCAGTACTTC	CASSWQGYEQYF
TRBV5-8	TRBJ1-5	-	-	TGTGCCAGCAGCTTGGGAGAAATTAGCAATCAGCCCCAGCATTTT	CASSLGEISNQPQHF
TRBV10-3	TRBJ2-5	-	TRBD2	TGTGCCATCACTTGGACTAGCGGGGGGACCCAGTACTTC	CAITWTSGGTQYF
TRBV27	TRBJ1-2	-	-	TGTGCCAGCAGTGTCGGGTCTAACTATGGCTACACCTTC	CASSVGSNYGYTF
TRBV13	TRBJ1-2	-	-	TGTGCCAGCGGTCAGAACAGGGTTTTAAACTATGGCTACACCTTC	CASGQNRVLNYGYTF
TRBV18	TRBJ1-4	-	TRBD1	TGTGCCAGCTCACCACGGATTGAGGGGGCGGAATTACTGTTTTTT	CASSPRIEGAELLFF
TRBV28	TRBJ1-2	once	TRBD1	TGTGCCAGCAGTTTTCGGGACAGATTTAACTATGGCTACACCTTC	CASSFRDRFNYGYTF
TRBV2	TRBJ2-3	-	-	TGTGCCAGCCGCGGGACTGGTGAGGTAGGGATGGTGGGCACAGATACGCAGTATTTT	CASRGTGEVGMVGTDTQYF
TRBV19	TRBJ1-6	-	TRBD1	TGTGCCAGTAGTCACACAGGGGACTCACCCCTCCACTTT	CASSHTGDSPLHF
TRBV9	TRBJ2-6	-	TRBD1	TGTGCCAGCAGCGTAGGGACAGGGGGCACTGGGGCCAACGTCCTGACTTTC	CASSVGTGGTGANVLTF
TRBV5-1	TRBJ2-7	-	-	TGCGCCAGCAGCTTGGACGGGTCCTACGAGCAGTACTTC	CASSLDGSYEQYF
TRBV2	TRBJ1-2	-	-	TGTGCCAGCAGTGTGAAGGCCCAACCAGGCTATGGCTACACCTTC	CASSVKAQPGYGYTF